These T cell receptor beta chains were read from a single sample in a study of cytomegalovirus exposure and HLA in healthy donors. Sequencing used immunoSEQ multiplex PCR; TCRdb keeps in-frame clones, though not all of them. The profile covers approximately 100,000 clones, with roughly 71% appearing a single time and 2.5% to 3% taken by the ten largest. Sequencing input: PBMCs. These receptor sequences come from a male donor in good health and CMV-seropositive. The CDR3 runs from the conserved cysteine through the conserved F or W. D genes are given only for firm matches. Rows give clone size only sometimes, using once, few, many, or a class for an expanded clone.

D	V	J	length	size	DNA	CDR3
NA	TRBV5-1	TRBJ2-1	15	few	TGCGCCAGCAGCTTTGCAGGGGGGTCCTACAATGAGCAGTTCTTC	CASSFAGGSYNEQFF
TRBD1	TRBV28	TRBJ2-3	15	NA	TGTGCCAGCAGTTCCTTGGACAGGGGCACAGATACGCAGTATTTT	CASSSLDRGTDTQYF
TRBD1	TRBV5-4	TRBJ1-1	14	NA	TGTGCCAGCAGTCACAGGGGCAGAGGTACTGAAGCTTTCTTT	CASSHRGRGTEAFF
TRBD2	TRBV4-2	TRBJ2-1	16	few	TGTGCCAGCAGCCAAGATCCAAGCGGGGGGTACAATGAGCAGTTCTTC	CASSQDPSGGYNEQFF
TRBD2	TRBV4-3	TRBJ2-1	18	NA	TGCGCCAGCAGCCAGGCCGGGACTAGCGGGTACTCCTACAATGAGCAGTTCTTC	CASSQAGTSGYSYNEQFF
NA	TRBV28	TRBJ1-1	16	NA	TGTGCCAGCATTACCTCGATTGGGGCCATGAACACTGAAGCTTTCTTT	CASITSIGAMNTEAFF
TRBD1	TRBV6-4	TRBJ2-2	16	NA	TGTGCCAGCAGTGATCTTTCGACAGGGGCCACCGGGGAGCTGTTTTTT	CASSDLSTGATGELFF
NA	TRBV7-7	TRBJ2-7	14	NA	TGTGCTAGCAGCTTGCTGGAGGGGTCCTACGAGCAGTACTTC	CASSLLEGSYEQYF
TRBD1	TRBV6-6	TRBJ2-7	14	NA	TGTGCCAGCAGCCCCGGGACAGGGCTCTACGAGCAGTACTTC	CASSPGTGLYEQYF
TRBD1	TRBV5-1	TRBJ1-1	15	once	TGCGCCAGCAGCTTGGGACAGGGGGCGCCCGGAAAGGCTTTCTTT	CASSLGQGAPGKAFF
TRBD1	TRBV6-1	TRBJ1-1	14	NA	TGTGCCAGCAGACCAGGGGGCAAGAACACTGAAGCTTTCTTT	CASRPGGKNTEAFF
TRBD1	TRBV29-1	TRBJ2-5	14	few	TGCAGCGCCTTGAGACAGGGGGCGCGTGGGGTCCAGTACTTC	CSALRQGARGVQYF
NA	TRBV5-6	TRBJ1-3	13	few	TGTGCCAGCAGTCAAGGGGTCGGAAACACCATATATTTT	CASSQGVGNTIYF
NA	TRBV7-6	TRBJ2-7	13	NA	TGTGCCAGCAGCTGGATACAGGGTTACGAGCAGTACTTC	CASSWIQGYEQYF
NA	TRBV30	TRBJ2-7	11	NA	TGTGCCTGGACAGGTTCCCACGAGCAGTACTTC	CAWTGSHEQYF
TRBD1	TRBV7-9	TRBJ2-7	12	NA	TGTGCCAGCAGTCCTACAGGGGCCGAGCAGTACTTC	CASSPTGAEQYF
TRBD1	TRBV29-1	TRBJ2-7	15	NA	TGCAGCGTGACCCTAGGCAGGGGGCGCCCGTACGAGCAGTACTTC	CSVTLGRGRPYEQYF
NA	TRBV5-1	TRBJ1-1	15	NA	TGCGCCAGCAGGTTCGAGAGTGGATTAACAGGGGAAGCTTTCTTT	CASRFESGLTGEAFF
NA	TRBV7-2	TRBJ1-4	15	once	TGTGCCAGCAGCTTAGATGGAGTTTCTAATGAAAAACTGTTTTTT	CASSLDGVSNEKLFF
NA	TRBV4-3	TRBJ1-1	13	NA	TGCGCCAGCAGCCCTATAATGAACACTGAAGCTTTCTTT	CASSPIMNTEAFF
NA	TRBV7-3	TRBJ2-3	14	few	TGTGCCAGCAGCTTGGGACTCTCCGGGGATACGCAGTATTTT	CASSLGLSGDTQYF
TRBD1	TRBV27	TRBJ2-7	15	NA	TGTGCCAGCAGTTTGTTCTGGGACAGAACCTACGAGCAGTACTTC	CASSLFWDRTYEQYF
TRBD2	TRBV10-3	TRBJ2-5	19	few	TGTGCCATCAGTGAGTCTGAACTAGCGGGGTCGTCTAGTAAAGAGACCCAGTACTTC	CAISESELAGSSSKETQYF